The T cell receptor (beta chain) described here comes from a study of sequential checkpoint blockade in melanoma. About the research overall: First-line arms were nivolumab then ipilimumab, or the reverse, randomized 1:1. Matched biopsies came pretreatment and at week 13 for twenty-two patients. TCRbeta immunosequencing was performed on DNA from around 91 pretreatment melanoma tumor samples. Overall study findings and caveats: Patients with week-13 increases in T-cell fraction and clonality benefited about 30 times more often.

To note about this clone: Its cognate antigen is unknown.

Repertoires were generated with immunoSEQ multiplex PCR, while TCRdb's copy carries only in-frame clones and drops some. The sample holds roughly 3,400 clones; 24% are singletons and the top ten take over 9%. V was clipped by 0 bases and J by 0 bases, with 8 bases between them. Per the germline V gene, CDR1 is LNHDA and CDR2 is SQIVND (reference sequence). This CDR3 contains 15 residues. The treatment was: randomized to nivolumab then ipilimumab (arm A) or the reverse (arm B). Sequencing used tumor tissue (inferred from file names), obtained from a patient given nivolumab and ipilimumab in sequence. The J gene is TRBJ1-2, the V gene TRBV19; D is unclear. This receptor was identified in a human donor with melanoma. DNA for the CDR3: TGTGCCAGTAGTATAGAAGGCACAACTAACTATGGCTACACCTTC. Its protein product is CASSIEGTTNYGYTF.